Below, one T cell receptor (beta chain) is given with its context. A sample-barcoded 5' primer and a J-beta primer mix were used in a second PCR of about 6 to 11 cycles. Via MiXCR, TCRdb re-called the 5' RACE reads, giving one row per CDR3 protein. In the table there are about 640,000 distinct CDR3 sequences, roughly 53% of which are singletons. For every donor, a draw yielded roughly 10 milliliters of peripheral blood. Total RNA extraction produced at least 5.5 micrograms (per sample) for the study. The sample comes from a study of blood T cells in healthy people across ages. Overall study: In model experiments, template switching was able to capture about one barcoded beta molecule for every two T cells that were present.

The junction had 10 bases not matched to a gene; V was cut back by 3 bases and J by 4 bases. The CDR3 has 16 residues. Germline V CDR1 and CDR2: SEHNR, FQNEAQ (reference sequence). The source of this sequence is a man aged 55 to 70 in good health. The genes are TRBV7-9 and TRBJ2-7; TRBD2 agrees at 9 bases. The sample consisted of blood. CDR3 in DNA: TGTGCCAGCAGCTTTGGCGGGGGGGACCTCCCATACGAGCAGTACTTC. Amino acids: CASSFGGGDLPYEQYF.